The TCR beta chain under discussion was sequenced for a study of T cell responses to AZD1222 COVID-19 vaccine. At the level of the study: Pooled together were second doses at about 4 or about 12 weeks. The study's findings and limits: AZD1222 recipients seropositive at baseline numbered only six or seven. CD4 TCRs covered the whole spike, strongest at regions 160-218 and 743-854. Close to half of all spike-specific TCRs reportedly target regions of the variants that are unmutated.

Measured with immunoSEQ multiplex PCR; TCRdb has only the in-frame clones, and not every one. The sample shows about 97,000 clones, around nine tenths of them seen only once. CDR3 size: 14 residues. Germline V gene data show CDR1 as LNHDA and CDR2 as SQIVND (reference sequence). V was shortened by 0 bases and J by 11 bases, with 14 bases between the two germline ends. Details on this clone: Its antigen is not known.

This TCR was recovered from an adult in good health. The sample in question was peripheral blood, obtained on day 0 of AZD1222 vaccination. This chain links TRBV19 with TRBJ1-5; unclear D gene. Written as DNA, the CDR3 is TGTGCCAGTAGTATAGATCCGACCAGGCCCGCCCAGCATTTT. It translates to CASSIDPTRPAQHF.